Described below is a single TCR beta chain sequence and its context. Different DNA sequences within this sample yield the same CDR3. Sequencing was performed with immunoSEQ multiplex PCR; in TCRdb, only in-frame clones are kept and a portion is missing. The table lists 220,000 or so clones, 82% of them singletons. These data come from a study of blood T cell repertoires in COVID-19. This CDR3 spans 15 amino acids. Trimming left V 4 bases short and J 5 bases short, with 14 bases between. Germline V gene sequence: CDR1 MNHEY, CDR2 SVGEGT. The material sequenced was peripheral blood. V gene TRBV6-2 or TRBV6-3 combines with J gene TRBJ2-2; D is perhaps TRBD1 (6 bases). The TCR comes from a woman of 80 years or more with COVID-19, enrolled during active disease. Here the CDR3 reads CASSSSGTPTGELFF. The CDR3 DNA is TGTGCCAGCAGTTCTTCCGGGACACCAACCGGGGAGCTGTTTTTT.